Below, one T cell receptor beta chain is given with its context. The method was immunoSEQ multiplex PCR; TCRdb's version includes in-frame clones alone and lacks a portion of them. There are about 68,000 clones in the sample; about 90% occur only once, and 0.86% lies in the top ten. This record belongs to a study of T cell changes during pregnancy in multiple sclerosis. The germline gives CDR1 SGHDT, CDR2 YYEEEE. Deletions cut 2 bases from V and 7 bases from J, with 7 bases between. There are 11 residues in the CDR3. Sequenced material: peripheral blood, taken in the second trimester of pregnancy. This rearrangement joins TRBV5-6 to TRBJ2-7, with D hard to call. The TCR originated in a female donor with multiple sclerosis, enrolled in a pregnancy study. In DNA, the CDR3 is TGTGCCAGCAGCTTCGACGGGGAGCAGTACTTC. It translates to CASSFDGEQYF.